These T cell receptor beta chains were read from a single sample in a study of identifying expanded T cells in peripheral blood. The data were produced by immunoSEQ multiplex PCR, yet TCRdb's version contains in-frame clones alone and is incomplete. The data show approximately 79,000 clones, about 90% seen once. Sequences were obtained from blood. These receptors were taken from a person between 18 and 69 years old in good health. The CDR3 runs from the conserved cysteine through the conserved F or W. A D gene is named only where the DNA matches it firmly. Clone sizes are given selectively: once, few, many, or a class where the clone is expanded.

d_gene | abundance | j_gene | v_gene | CDR3aa | CDR3nt
. | . | TRBJ2-2 | TRBV10-3 | CAIQEQFLTTGELFF | TGTGCCATCCAGGAGCAATTCTTGACCACCGGGGAGCTGTTTTTT
. | . | TRBJ1-4 | TRBV28 | CASSLRPNEKLFF | TGTGCCAGCAGTTTGAGGCCGAATGAAAAACTGTTTTTT
. | . | TRBJ1-4 | TRBV7-8 | CASSLGTTSNEKLFF | TGTGCCAGCAGCTTAGGAACGACGTCTAATGAAAAACTGTTTTTT
. | few | TRBJ1-2 | TRBV19 | CASSIRTESYTF | TGTGCCAGTAGTATTAGGACGGAGAGCTACACCTTC
. | . | TRBJ1-1 | TRBV4-1 | CASSQRGRGDTEAFF | TGCGCCAGCAGCCAACGGGGGCGCGGGGACACTGAAGCTTTCTTT
. | . | TRBJ2-5 | TRBV14 | CASSQVKGFGETQYF | TGTGCCAGCAGCCAAGTAAAGGGATTCGGGGAGACCCAGTACTTC
TRBD1 | . | TRBJ1-2 | TRBV9 | CASSVDYRGGYGYTF | TGTGCCAGCAGCGTAGATTACAGGGGAGGATATGGCTACACCTTC
. | . | TRBJ2-2 | TRBV27 | CASSSRQSAGELFF | TGTGCCAGCAGTTCTAGACAGTCGGCCGGGGAGCTGTTTTTT
. | . | TRBJ1-4 | TRBV5-4 | CASSPGTVEKLFF | TGTGCCAGCAGCCCAGGGACGGTCGAAAAACTGTTTTTT
. | . | TRBJ2-5 | TRBV7-9 | CASSLGAGGVQETQYF | TGTGCCAGCAGCTTAGGGGCTGGGGGCGTGCAAGAGACCCAGTACTTC